A selection of T cell receptor beta chains follows, all from one sample in a study of yellow fever vaccine responses in identical twins. One entry per CDR3 protein results from TCRdb running MiXCR on the RT-PCR reads. The top ten hold 4.5% to 5% of the sample, which has more than 30,000 distinct CDR3 sequences, approximately 54% seen once. Sequenced material: T cells from blood (PBMCs), unsorted or a sorted subset (not recorded which), taken before or after yellow fever vaccination (not recorded which). These TCRs come from a woman between 18 and 29 years old who received the yellow fever vaccine. CDR3s include the opening cysteine and the closing phenylalanine or tryptophan. D genes are given only for firm matches. For some rows the clone size is stated as once, few or many, or as a class when expanded; others skip it.

J: TRBJ2-1; V: TRBV11-3; size: NA; D: NA; CDR3: CASSGAGLVYNEQFF; DNA: TGTGCCAGCAGCGGAGCTGGTTTGGTCTACAATGAGCAGTTCTTC
J: TRBJ2-5; V: TRBV29-1; size: NA; D: TRBD2; CDR3: CSVVLAGGETQYF; DNA: TGCAGCGTTGTACTAGCGGGAGGTGAGACCCAGTACTTC
J: TRBJ2-5; V: TRBV7-3; size: few; D: NA; CDR3: CASSLTLTLGYQETQYF; DNA: TGTGCCAGCAGCTTAACCCTAACCTTAGGGTACCAAGAGACCCAGTACTTC
J: TRBJ1-1; V: TRBV11-1; size: few; D: NA; CDR3: CASSFGTVNTEAFF; DNA: TGTGCCAGCAGCTTTGGGACGGTGAACACTGAAGCTTTCTTT
J: TRBJ2-4; V: TRBV29-1; size: NA; D: TRBD1; CDR3: CSVQGQGGNIQYF; DNA: TGCAGCGTTCAGGGACAGGGCGGAAACATTCAGTACTTC
J: TRBJ1-2; V: TRBV11-2; size: NA; D: TRBD1; CDR3: CASSTRTGFSFGGYTF; DNA: TGTGCCAGCAGCACCCGGACAGGTTTTTCTTTCGGGGGCTACACCTTC
J: TRBJ2-1; V: TRBV20-1; size: medium-sized; D: TRBD2; CDR3: CSATEGTTSYNEQFF; DNA: TGCAGTGCAACGGAGGGGACTACTTCCTACAATGAGCAGTTCTTC
J: TRBJ1-1; V: TRBV4-2; size: once; D: TRBD1; CDR3: CASSNDRVRGTEAFF; DNA: TGTGCCAGCAGCAACGACAGGGTCCGGGGCACTGAAGCTTTCTTT
J: TRBJ1-6; V: TRBV4-1; size: NA; D: NA; CDR3: CASSQTGLGSPLHF; DNA: TGCGCCAGCAGCCAAACAGGGTTAGGATCACCCCTCCACTTT
J: TRBJ1-4; V: TRBV24-1; size: NA; D: NA; CDR3: CATSDQREKLFF; DNA: TGTGCCACCAGTGATCAGAGGGAAAAACTGTTTTTT
J: TRBJ1-2; V: TRBV7-2; size: NA; D: NA; CDR3: CASSLGPIYGYTF; DNA: TGTGCCAGCAGCTTAGGGCCGATTTATGGCTACACCTTC
J: TRBJ2-1; V: TRBV29-1; size: NA; D: NA; CDR3: CSPHSGQFF; DNA: TGCAGCCCCCACTCGGGGCAGTTCTTC
J: TRBJ2-1; V: TRBV11-3; size: NA; D: NA; CDR3: CASSTLRGDSSYNEQFF; DNA: TGTGCCAGCAGCACCCTTAGGGGGGATAGCTCCTACAATGAGCAGTTCTTC
J: TRBJ1-1; V: TRBV6-2/TRBV6-3; size: NA; D: NA; CDR3: CASRETAMNTEAFF; DNA: TGTGCCAGCAGGGAGACGGCAATGAACACTGAAGCTTTCTTT
J: TRBJ2-5; V: TRBV7-9; size: NA; D: NA; CDR3: CASSLGTQQETQYF; DNA: TGTGCCAGCAGCTTAGGGACTCAGCAAGAGACCCAGTACTTC
J: TRBJ2-1; V: TRBV29-1; size: once; D: TRBD2; CDR3: CSARTSGKVNEQFF; DNA: TGCAGCGCTAGGACTAGCGGGAAGGTAAATGAGCAGTTCTTC
J: TRBJ1-4; V: TRBV6-5; size: NA; D: NA; CDR3: CASSYSTLGGSNEKLFF; DNA: TGTGCCAGCAGTTACTCGACTCTCGGGGGGTCTAATGAAAAACTGTTTTTT